This T cell receptor beta chain came from a study of PD-L1 blockade in urothelial cancer. Study-wide background: Investigators checked blood 3 weeks (second dose) and 6 weeks after treatment start. There were a median of about 150,000 T cells in blood samples.

On this clone itself: Its antigen is unknown.

Study-wide results and caveats: Survival was better when pretreatment blood TCR clonality fell below the median.

The CDR3 length is 12 residues. Trimming stripped 3 bases from V and 9 bases from J, with 8 bases between. Looked up from germline, CDR1 is SEHNR and CDR2 is FQNEAQ (reference sequence). Time point noted: pretreatment peripheral blood. Sequencing used immunoSEQ multiplex PCR; TCRdb keeps in-frame clones, though not all of them. Among about 45,000 clones listed, around nine tenths were seen once. The source was PBMCs, collected around atezolizumab (anti-PD-L1) treatment. This TCR was sampled from a donor aged 40 or older with urothelial cancer. This rearrangement joins TRBV7-9 to TRBJ1-4; D unclear. The CDR3 spells CASSFPQQKLFF. The DNA of the CDR3 is TGTGCCAGCAGCTTCCCACAGCAAAAACTGTTTTTT.